This TCR beta chain was captured in a study of blood T cell repertoires in COVID-19. Study in general: Italy, Spain and the United States were the sources of the convalescent and acute COVID-19 samples. Sample material is recorded as cDNA or gDNA derived from T cells, B-cell-depleted T cells, or PBMCs.

This CDR3 has 15 residues. Trimming at V came to 4 bases and at J to 0 bases, leaving 6 bases not matched to a gene. Germline-derived CDR1 and CDR2 are SQVTM and ANQGSEA. Authors' methods: It was from reference gene primer amplification that nucleated cell counts were estimated. Sequencing was performed with immunoSEQ multiplex PCR; in TCRdb, only in-frame clones are kept and a portion is missing. V and J calls and clone size are copied from that table; D and trimming were computed from the DNA. The sample consists of around 100,000 clones, more than 65% of them appearing once. This sequence was found in a woman in her seventies with acute or convalescent COVID-19. The sequenced sample consisted of peripheral blood. The chain uses TRBV29-1 and TRBJ2-4, with 7 bases fitting TRBD2. CDR3: CSVGDGGVAKNIQYF. CDR3 in DNA: TGCAGCGTTGGTGATGGGGGGGTAGCCAAAAACATTCAGTACTTC.